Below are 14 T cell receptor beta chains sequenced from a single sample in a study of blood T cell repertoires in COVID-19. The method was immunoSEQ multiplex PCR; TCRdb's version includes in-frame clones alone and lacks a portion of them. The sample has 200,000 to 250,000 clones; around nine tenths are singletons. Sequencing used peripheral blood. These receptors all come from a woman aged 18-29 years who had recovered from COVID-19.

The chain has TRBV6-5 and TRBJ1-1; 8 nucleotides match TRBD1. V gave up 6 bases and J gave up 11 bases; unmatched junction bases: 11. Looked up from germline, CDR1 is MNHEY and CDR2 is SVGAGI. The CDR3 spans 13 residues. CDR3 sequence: CASRVPGQVRAFF. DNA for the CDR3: TGTGCCAGCAGGGTCCCGGGACAGGTTCGGGCTTTCTTT.

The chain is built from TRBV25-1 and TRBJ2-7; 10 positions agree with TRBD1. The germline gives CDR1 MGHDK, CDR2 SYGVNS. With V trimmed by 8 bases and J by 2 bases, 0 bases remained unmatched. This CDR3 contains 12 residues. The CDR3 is CASGTGAYEQYF. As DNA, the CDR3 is TGTGCCAGCGGGACAGGGGCCTACGAGCAGTACTTC.

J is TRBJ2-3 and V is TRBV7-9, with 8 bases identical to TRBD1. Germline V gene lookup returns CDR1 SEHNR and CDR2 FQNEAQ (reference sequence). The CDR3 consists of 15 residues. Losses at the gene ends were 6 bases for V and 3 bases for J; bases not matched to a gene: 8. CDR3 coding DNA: TGTGCCAGCAGGAGAGGGGACAGGAAAACAGATACGCAGTATTTT. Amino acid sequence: CASRRGDRKTDTQYF.

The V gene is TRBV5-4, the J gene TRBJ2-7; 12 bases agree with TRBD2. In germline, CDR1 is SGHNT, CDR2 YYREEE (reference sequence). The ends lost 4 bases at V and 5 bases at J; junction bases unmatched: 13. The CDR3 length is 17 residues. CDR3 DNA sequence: TGTGCCAGCAGCCCACGGACTAGCGGGAACCGGTTGGACGAGCAGTACTTC. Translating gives CASSPRTSGNRLDEQYF.

The CDR3 region has the DNA TGTGCCAGCAGCTTAGATCACCGCGCGAACACCGGGGAGCTGTTTTTT. Protein sequence: CASSLDHRANTGELFF. The rearrangement uses TRBV11-2 and TRBJ2-2; no clear D gene. Germline V gene sequence: CDR1 SGHAT, CDR2 FQNNGV. The ends were cut back, 0 bases at V and 0 bases at J, with 8 bases in the middle. This CDR3 is built from 16 residues.

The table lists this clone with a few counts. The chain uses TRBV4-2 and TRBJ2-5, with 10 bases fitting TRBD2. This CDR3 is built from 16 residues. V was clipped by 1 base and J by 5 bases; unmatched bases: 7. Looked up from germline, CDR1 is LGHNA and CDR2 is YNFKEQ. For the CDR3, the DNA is TGTGCCAGCAGCCAAGGAGGTCTAGCGGGAGAGGAGACCCAGTACTTC. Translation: CASSQGGLAGEETQYF.

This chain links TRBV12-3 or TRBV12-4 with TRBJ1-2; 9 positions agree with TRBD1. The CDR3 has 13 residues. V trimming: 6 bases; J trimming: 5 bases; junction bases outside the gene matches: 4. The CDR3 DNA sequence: TGTGCCAGCAGCCGGGACAGGGTGTATGGCTACACCTTC. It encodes CASSRDRVYGYTF.

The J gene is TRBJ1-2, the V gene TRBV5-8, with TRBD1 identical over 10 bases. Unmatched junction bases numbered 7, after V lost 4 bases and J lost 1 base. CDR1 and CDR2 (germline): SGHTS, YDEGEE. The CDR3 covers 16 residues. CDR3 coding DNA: TGTGCCAGCAGCCTCGGGACAGGGGCCTTTAACTATGGCTACACCTTC. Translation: CASSLGTGAFNYGYTF.

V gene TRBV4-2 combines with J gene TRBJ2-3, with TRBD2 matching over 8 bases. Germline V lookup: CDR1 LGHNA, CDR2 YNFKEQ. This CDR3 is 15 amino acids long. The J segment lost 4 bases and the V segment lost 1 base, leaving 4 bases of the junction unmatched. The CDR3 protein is CASSQVTGGPDTQYF. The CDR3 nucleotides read TGTGCCAGCAGCCAAGTAACGGGAGGGCCAGATACGCAGTATTTT.

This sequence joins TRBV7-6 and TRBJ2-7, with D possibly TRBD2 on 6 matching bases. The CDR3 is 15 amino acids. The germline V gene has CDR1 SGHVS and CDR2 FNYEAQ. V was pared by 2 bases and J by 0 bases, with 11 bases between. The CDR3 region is CASSLYSGDSYEQYF. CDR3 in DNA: TGTGCCAGCAGCTTATATTCGGGGGACTCCTACGAGCAGTACTTC.

The CDR3 DNA follows: TGTGCCAGCAGGTCGGAGAATTCCTACGAGCAGTACTTC. Amino acid sequence: CASRSENSYEQYF. The chain employs TRBV5-4 and TRBJ2-7; no clear D gene. Germline V gives CDR1 SGHNT, CDR2 YYREEE (reference sequence). The CDR3 length is 13 residues. The V and J ends lost 5 bases and 1 base respectively, with 10 bases between them.

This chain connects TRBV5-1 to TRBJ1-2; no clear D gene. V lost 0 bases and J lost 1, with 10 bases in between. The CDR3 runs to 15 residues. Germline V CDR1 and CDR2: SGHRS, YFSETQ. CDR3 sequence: CASSLEFGVNYGYTF. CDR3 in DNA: TGCGCCAGCAGCTTGGAGTTCGGGGTTAACTATGGCTACACCTTC.

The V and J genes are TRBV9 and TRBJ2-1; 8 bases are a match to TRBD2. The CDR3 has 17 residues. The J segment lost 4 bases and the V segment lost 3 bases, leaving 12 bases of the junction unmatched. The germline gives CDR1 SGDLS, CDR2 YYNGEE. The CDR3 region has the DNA TGTGCCAGCAGCGACCGGACCGGGACTAGGAATTACAATGAGCAGTTCTTC. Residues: CASSDRTGTRNYNEQFF.

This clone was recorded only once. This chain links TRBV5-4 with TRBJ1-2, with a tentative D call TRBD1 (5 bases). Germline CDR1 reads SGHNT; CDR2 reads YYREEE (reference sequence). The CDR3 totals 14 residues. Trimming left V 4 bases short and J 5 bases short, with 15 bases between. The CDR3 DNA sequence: TGTGCCAGCAGCGACAAGGCAGGGATTTATGGCTACACCTTC. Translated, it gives CASSDKAGIYGYTF.